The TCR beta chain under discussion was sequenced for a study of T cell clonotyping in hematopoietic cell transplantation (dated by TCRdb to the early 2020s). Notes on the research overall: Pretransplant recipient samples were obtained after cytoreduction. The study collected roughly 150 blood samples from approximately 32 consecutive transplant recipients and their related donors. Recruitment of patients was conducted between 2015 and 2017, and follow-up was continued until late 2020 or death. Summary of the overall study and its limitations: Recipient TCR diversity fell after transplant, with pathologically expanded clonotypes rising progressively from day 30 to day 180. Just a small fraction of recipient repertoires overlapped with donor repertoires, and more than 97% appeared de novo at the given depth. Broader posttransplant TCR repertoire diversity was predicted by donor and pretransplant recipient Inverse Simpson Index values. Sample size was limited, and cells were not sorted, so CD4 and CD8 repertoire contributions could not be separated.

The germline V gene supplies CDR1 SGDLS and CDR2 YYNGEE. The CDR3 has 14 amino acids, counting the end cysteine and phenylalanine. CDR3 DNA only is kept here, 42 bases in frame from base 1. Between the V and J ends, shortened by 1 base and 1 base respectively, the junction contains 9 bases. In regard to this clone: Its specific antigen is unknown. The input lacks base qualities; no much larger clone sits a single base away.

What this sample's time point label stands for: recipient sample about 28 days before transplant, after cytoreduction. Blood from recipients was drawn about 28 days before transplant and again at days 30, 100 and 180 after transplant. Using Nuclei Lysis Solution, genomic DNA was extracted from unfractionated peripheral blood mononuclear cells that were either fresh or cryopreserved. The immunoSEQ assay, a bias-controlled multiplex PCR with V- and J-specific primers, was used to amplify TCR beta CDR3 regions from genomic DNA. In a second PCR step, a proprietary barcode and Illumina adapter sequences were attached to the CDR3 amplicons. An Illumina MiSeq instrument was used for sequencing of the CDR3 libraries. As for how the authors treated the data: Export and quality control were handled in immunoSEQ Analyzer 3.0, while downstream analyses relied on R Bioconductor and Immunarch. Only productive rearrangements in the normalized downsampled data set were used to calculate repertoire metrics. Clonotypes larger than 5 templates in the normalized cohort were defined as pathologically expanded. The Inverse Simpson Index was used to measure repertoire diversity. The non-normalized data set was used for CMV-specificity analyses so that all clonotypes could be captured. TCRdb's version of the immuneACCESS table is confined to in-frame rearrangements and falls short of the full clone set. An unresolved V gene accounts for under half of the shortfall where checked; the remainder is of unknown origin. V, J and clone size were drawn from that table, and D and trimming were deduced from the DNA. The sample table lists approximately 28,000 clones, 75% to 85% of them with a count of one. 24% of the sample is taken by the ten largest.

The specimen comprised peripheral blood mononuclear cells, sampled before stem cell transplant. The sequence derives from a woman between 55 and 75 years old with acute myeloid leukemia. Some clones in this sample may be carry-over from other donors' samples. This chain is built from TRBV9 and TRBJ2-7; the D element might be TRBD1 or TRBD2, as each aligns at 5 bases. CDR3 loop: CASSVIGESYEQYF. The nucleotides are TGTGCCAGCAGCGTAATAGGGGAGTCCTACGAGCAGTACTTC.